This entry lists 15 T cell receptor beta chains sequenced from one sample in a study of early T cells in non-severe SARS-CoV-2 infection. TCRdb ran MiXCR on the 5' RACE reads and lists one entry per CDR3 protein. The sample yields roughly 51,000 distinct CDR3 sequences, around 7.7% seen once. The sample was whole blood. All receptors come from an adult who was a healthcare worker with PCR-confirmed SARS-CoV-2 infection or an uninfected control (not recorded which).

Many counts were recorded for this clonotype. The rearrangement uses TRBV18 and TRBJ1-3; TRBD1 might be the D (6 bases). This CDR3 is 20 amino acids long. The V and J ends lost 3 bases and 1 base respectively, with 25 bases between them. Germline V CDR1 and CDR2: KGHSH, LQKENI. The CDR3 region is CASSPRRGWDTRPSGNTIYF. CDR3 bases: TGTGCCAGCTCACCCCGGCGAGGCTGGGACACTCGGCCGTCTGGAAACACCATATATTTT.

This clonotype was detected ten times or more. The V gene is TRBV12-3 or TRBV12-4, the J gene TRBJ1-2; D call uncertain. This CDR3 contains 14 residues. V was trimmed by 1 base and J by 0 bases, leaving 6 bases between them. The CDR3, as DNA: TGTGCCAGCAGTTTAGGGAATGCTAACTATGGCTACACCTTC. Its protein product is CASSLGNANYGYTF.

This clonotype was counted many times. V usage is TRBV28 and J usage is TRBJ1-2; TRBD1 aligns across 7 bases. Germline V gene data show CDR1 as MDHEN and CDR2 as SYDVKM. The CDR3 has 13 residues. Germline trimming cut 7 bases from V and 4 bases from J; bases unmatched to any gene: 6. CDR3 in amino acids: CASKKRTGYGYTF. CDR3 sequence (DNA): TGTGCCAGCAAAAAACGGACAGGCTATGGCTACACCTTC.

This chain joins TRBV5-1 and TRBJ2-3; D possibly matches TRBD1 or TRBD2 (5 bases each). The CDR3 contains 14 residues. Between the trimmed V and J ends, which lost 3 bases and 6 bases, there was a span of 14 bases. Germline CDR1 is SGHRS and CDR2 is YFSETQ. In DNA form, the CDR3 reads TGCGCCAGCAGCTCCGGGACCAAGGTGGATACGCAGTATTTT. The encoded protein is CASSSGTKVDTQYF.

As to this clonotype: Possible read error: a much larger clone is one base away. The rearrangement links TRBV9 to TRBJ2-1; 10 nucleotides line up with TRBD2. V was clipped by 0 bases and J by 8 bases; unmatched bases: 2. Germline values: CDR1 SGDLS, CDR2 YYNGEE. The CDR3 sequence is 14 residues long. The CDR3 coding sequence is TGTGCCAGCAGCGTAGAGACTAGCGGGTATGAGCAGTTCTTC. This sequence encodes CASSVETSGYEQFF. The variable domain in full, completed from reference TRBV9 and TRBJ2-1, reads DSGVTQTPKHLITATGQRVTLRCSPRSGDLSVYWYQQSLDQGLQFLIQYYNGEERAKGNILERFSAQQFPDLHSELNLSSLELGDSALYFCASSVETSGYEQFFGPGTRLTVL.

This clonotype was counted between two and nine times. V and J are TRBV2 and TRBJ1-5; no clear D. The germline V gene has CDR1 SNHLY and CDR2 FYNNEI. V lost 2 bases, J lost 3 bases, and 8 bases lay in between. The CDR3 totals 14 residues. The CDR3 protein is CASSESGFNQPQHF. CDR3 nucleotide sequence: TGTGCCAGCAGTGAATCGGGGTTCAATCAGCCCCAGCATTTT.

V usage is TRBV12-3 or TRBV12-4 and J usage is TRBJ2-7; D might be TRBD2 (5 bases). V lost 4 bases to trimming and J lost 2 bases, with 12 bases between them. This CDR3 region has 14 residues. The CDR3 loop reads CASSSRARTYEQYF. CDR3 DNA sequence: TGTGCCAGCAGTTCGCGGGCGCGAACCTACGAGCAGTACTTC.

Many counts were recorded for this clonotype. V and J are TRBV10-3 and TRBJ2-5; possibly TRBD1 for D (6 bases). The CDR3 contains 14 residues. With 6 bases removed from V and 1 base from J, the gap between germline ends came to 12 bases. Germline V gives CDR1 ENHRY, CDR2 SYGVKD. CDR3 residues: CAIRRTALQETQYF. The CDR3 nucleotides read TGTGCCATCAGAAGGACAGCCCTCCAAGAGACCCAGTACTTC.

Ten or more counts support this clonotype. The chain links TRBV20-1 to TRBJ1-1, with no clear D. The CDR3 runs 14 residues. Germline V gene sequence: CDR1 DFQATT, CDR2 SNEGSKA (reference sequence). Trimming stripped 2 bases from V and 0 bases from J, with 10 bases between. The CDR3 here is CSARPGGMNTEAFF. The CDR3 DNA is TGCAGTGCTAGACCGGGCGGGATGAACACTGAAGCTTTCTTT.

This clonotype was counted at least ten times. The chain combines TRBV6-6 with TRBJ1-1, with 7 nucleotides matching TRBD1. The CDR3 loop spans 18 amino acids. In germline, CDR1 is MNHNY, CDR2 SVGAGI (reference sequence). J gave up 1 base and V 8 bases, and 19 bases lay outside the gene matches. The CDR3, as DNA: TGTGCCAGCCGAATTACGCAGATTCGTAGGGGGCCGAACACTGAAGCTTTCTTT. Its protein product is CASRITQIRRGPNTEAFF.

This clonotype was recorded at least ten times. The chain uses TRBV7-3 and TRBJ2-2; a weak D match, TRBD1 (5 bases). The germline V gene has CDR1 SGHTA and CDR2 FQGTGA. Trimming removed 3 bases at V and 5 bases at J, with 13 bases between. CDR3 size: 15 residues. CDR3 in DNA: TGTGCCAGCAGCTTGGGGCCTATGGTGACCGGGGAGCTGTTTTTT. Translation gives CASSLGPMVTGELFF.

CDR3 coding DNA: TGCGCCAGCAGCTCGGACCCGGGACGGGATAATTCACCCCTCCACTTT. Amino acid sequence: CASSSDPGRDNSPLHF. The V call is TRBV5-1, the J call TRBJ1-6; TRBD1 is a possible D gene (5 bases). The CDR3 loop spans 16 amino acids. The germline CDR1 and CDR2 sequences are SGHRS and YFSETQ. Deletions cut 3 bases from V and 5 bases from J, with 15 bases between.

This clonotype has ten or more counts. This chain uses TRBV10-1 with TRBJ2-3, with D unclear. V was trimmed by 4 bases and J by 4 bases, leaving 9 bases between them. CDR1 is WNHNN and CDR2 is SYGVQD in the germline V gene (reference sequence). CDR3 length equals 13 residues. CDR3 coding DNA: TGCGCCAGCAGTGGAAACCAGGCAGATACGCAGTATTTT. Encoded protein: CASSGNQADTQYF.

This clonotype occurred many times. The chain has TRBV5-1 and TRBJ1-4; 11 bases agree with TRBD1. The germline V gene has CDR1 SGHRS and CDR2 YFSETQ. The CDR3 runs 18 residues. V lost 0 bases to trimming and J lost 5 bases; unmatched junction nucleotides: 9. The CDR3 DNA reads TGCGCCAGCAGCTTGGACGGACAGGGGGCGGTTTCCAATGAAAAACTGTTTTTT. This gives the protein CASSLDGQGAVSNEKLFF.

The sample holds a few counts of this clonotype. The chain's CDR3 is CATSDPRQRTDTQYF. CDR3 DNA sequence: TGTGCCACCAGTGATCCGCGACAGCGCACAGATACGCAGTATTTT. The chain couples TRBV24-1 to TRBJ2-3; D possibly corresponds to TRBD1 (5 bases). Trimming took off 3 bases at V and 1 base at J, with 10 bases between the two ends. Germline values: CDR1 KGHDR, CDR2 SFDVKD. The CDR3 is 15 amino acids.